The 18 T cell receptor beta chains reported below all come from one sample, sequenced in a study of glioma-infiltrating T cells after dendritic cell vaccination. Only in-frame clones appear in the TCRdb table, and some are missing; sequencing was by immunoSEQ multiplex PCR. This sample has roughly 68,000 clones, with around 86% found just once. The source material was blood, sampled before dendritic cell vaccination. These receptors all stem from a human donor with glioblastoma.

The chain combines TRBV27 with TRBJ1-5; D remains unclear. The CDR3 is 13 amino acids. From germline, CDR1 is MNHEY and CDR2 SMNVEV (reference sequence). Trimming removed 0 bases from V and 4 bases from J, with 4 bases in between. CDR3 in DNA: TGTGCCAGCAGTTTATCCACAAATCAGCCCCAGCATTTT. Protein: CASSLSTNQPQHF.

The gene calls are TRBV18 and TRBJ2-2; no clear D. V lost 2 bases and J 0 bases, leaving 7 bases between the germline ends. The length of the CDR3 is 15 residues. Germline loops: CDR1 KGHSH, CDR2 LQKENI. The CDR3 DNA reads TGTGCCAGCTCACCAGCGGCGACGAACACCGGGGAGCTGTTTTTT. Translation gives CASSPAATNTGELFF.

The J gene is TRBJ1-1, the V gene TRBV19, with TRBD1 as a possible D gene (5 bases). This CDR3 has 13 residues. Germline-derived CDR1 and CDR2 are LNHDA and SQIVND (reference sequence). V gave up 5 bases and J gave up 3 bases, with 10 bases separating them. The CDR3 DNA sequence: TGTGCCAGTAGTCCCACAGGATACACTGAAGCTTTCTTT. Translated, it gives CASSPTGYTEAFF.

The chain uses TRBV6-1 and TRBJ2-7, with D tentatively TRBD2 (6 bases). Germline CDR1 reads MNHNS; CDR2 reads SASEGT. This CDR3 comprises 16 residues. V lost 2 bases to trimming and J lost 2 bases, with 16 bases between them. This CDR3 reads CASSEPSGSRAYEQYF. The CDR3 DNA is TGTGCCAGCAGTGAACCTTCCGGGAGTCGGGCCTACGAGCAGTACTTC.

V gene TRBV19 combines with J gene TRBJ1-4; 8 bases map to TRBD1. CDR1 and CDR2 (germline): LNHDA, SQIVND (reference sequence). The trim removed 4 bases at V and 7 bases at J, leaving 5 bases unmatched. This CDR3 spans 14 amino acids. The CDR3 protein is CASSRGQGGEKLFF. CDR3 DNA: TGTGCCAGTAGTAGAGGACAGGGAGGTGAAAAACTGTTTTTT.

The CDR3 bases are TGTGCCAGCACCGGGGAGTTGTACGAGCAGTACTTC. This encodes CASTGELYEQYF. The gene calls are TRBV6-5 and TRBJ2-7; TRBD2 is a possible D gene (5 bases). This CDR3 comprises 12 residues. Germline V gene sequence: CDR1 MNHEY, CDR2 SVGAGI. The germline V and J ends were trimmed by 7 bases and 4 bases, with 11 bases remaining between them.

This chain uses TRBV14 with TRBJ2-1; 9 positions match TRBD2. The germline gives CDR1 SGHDN, CDR2 FVKESK. J lost 4 bases, V lost 3 bases, and 4 bases had no gene match. The CDR3 length is 15 residues. CDR3 in amino acids: CASSQGTSPYNEQFF. In DNA, the CDR3 is TGTGCCAGCAGCCAGGGGACTAGCCCTTACAATGAGCAGTTCTTC. Combining the CDR3 with reference TRBV14 and TRBJ2-1 gives the whole variable domain EAGVTQFPSHSVIEKGQTVTLRCDPISGHDNLYWYRRVMGKEIKFLLHFVKESKQDESGMPNNRFLAERTGGTYSTLKVQPAELEDSGVYFCASSQGTSPYNEQFFGPGTRLTVL.

Written as DNA, the CDR3 is TGCGCCAGCAGCCAAGTGAGCTCCTATAATTCACCCCTCCACTTT. It encodes CASSQVSSYNSPLHF. The chain is built from TRBV4-1 and TRBJ1-6, with D uncertain. Deletions cut 1 base from V and 0 bases from J, with 4 bases between. CDR1 and CDR2 from the germline V gene are MGHRA and YSYEKL. This CDR3 is built from 15 residues.

This chain connects TRBV2 to TRBJ2-3; D is unclear. CDR1 and CDR2 from the germline V gene are SNHLY and FYNNEI. V lost 1 base and J lost 3, with 11 bases in between. CDR3 size: 15 residues. The CDR3 is CASSEGVTLTDTQYF. In DNA, the CDR3 is TGTGCCAGCAGTGAAGGTGTGACTCTTACAGATACGCAGTATTTT.

The genes are TRBV6-1 and TRBJ2-7, with 8 positions matching TRBD2. The CDR3 spans 16 residues. The germline V gene encodes CDR1 MNHNS and CDR2 SASEGT. The trim removed 1 base at V and 0 bases at J, leaving 5 bases unmatched. CDR3 amino acids: CASSEELAGFSYEQYF. CDR3 DNA sequence: TGTGCCAGCAGTGAAGAGCTAGCGGGTTTCTCCTACGAGCAGTACTTC.

V gene TRBV5-4 combines with J gene TRBJ2-5; D perhaps matches TRBD2 (7 bases). Trimming shortened V by 4 bases and J by 5 bases, and 18 bases separated the two germline ends. This CDR3 has 15 residues. Germline V gene lookup returns CDR1 SGHNT and CDR2 YYREEE (reference sequence). In DNA form, the CDR3 reads TGTGCCAGCAGCCAAACCAACAGGGAGGGTGAGACCCAGTACTTC. Translating it yields CASSQTNREGETQYF.

The chain couples TRBV5-4 to TRBJ1-2, with 9 bases identical to TRBD1. Germline V lookup: CDR1 SGHNT, CDR2 YYREEE (reference sequence). The V and J ends lost 0 bases and 10 bases, in that order; junction bases with no gene match: 4. The CDR3 loop spans 13 amino acids. The CDR3 sequence: CASSLGQGEDYTF. The CDR3 DNA is TGTGCCAGCAGCTTGGGACAGGGGGAAGACTACACCTTC.

In its sample, this clone was seen a few times. The CDR3 sequence: CAWSVRAGASDTQYF. DNA for the CDR3: TGTGCCTGGAGTGTACGAGCGGGGGCCTCAGATACGCAGTATTTT. This chain connects TRBV30 to TRBJ2-3; TRBD2 matches 8 bases. The CDR3 spans 15 residues. Losses at the gene ends were 0 bases for V and 4 bases for J; bases not matched to a gene: 6. CDR1 is GTSNPN and CDR2 is SVGIG in the germline V gene (reference sequence). Based on the CDR3 plus reference TRBV30 and TRBJ2-3, the full variable domain is SQTIHQWPATLVQPVGSPLSLECTVEGTSNPNLYWYRQAAGRGLQLLFYSVGIGQISSEVPQNLSASRPQDRQFILSSKKLLLSDSGFYLCAWSVRAGASDTQYFGPGTRLTVL.

J is TRBJ1-4 and V is TRBV11-2, with D hard to call. Looked up from germline, CDR1 is SGHAT and CDR2 is FQNNGV. CDR3 length: 18 residues. Trimming left V 0 bases short and J 4 bases short, with 18 bases between. CDR3 sequence: CASSLDFPEAGVNEKLFF. In nucleotides, the CDR3 is TGTGCCAGCAGCTTAGATTTTCCCGAGGCGGGCGTTAATGAAAAACTGTTTTTT.

The chain uses TRBV11-3 and TRBJ2-2; D is undetermined. Trimming took off 5 bases at V and 8 bases at J, with 12 bases between the two ends. CDR1 and CDR2 from the germline V gene are SGHNT and YENEEA. This CDR3 spans 13 amino acids. CDR3 sequence: CASSQGRLGELFF. CDR3 DNA: TGTGCCAGCAGCCAAGGCAGGCTGGGGGAGCTGTTTTTT. Combining the CDR3 with reference TRBV11-3 and TRBJ2-2 gives the whole variable domain EAGVVQSPRYKIIEKKQPVAFWCNPISGHNTLYWYLQNLGQGPELLIRYENEEAVDDSQLPKDRFSAERLKGVDSTLKIQPAELGDSAVYLCASSQGRLGELFFGEGSRLTVL.

The rearrangement links TRBV23-1 to TRBJ2-5; 9 positions agree with TRBD2. TRBV23-1 belongs to the ORF category, with a function that is uncertain. V lost 5 bases and J lost 1; bases outside the gene matches: 8. The CDR3 sequence is 16 residues long. The CDR3 sequence is CASSGGGGGGQETQYF. In DNA, the CDR3 is TGCGCCAGCAGTGGAGGGGGCGGGGGGGGCCAAGAGACCCAGTACTTC.

The chain has TRBV19 and TRBJ2-7; TRBD1 agrees at 11 bases. The germline CDR1 and CDR2 sequences are LNHDA and SQIVND (reference sequence). Trimming took 3 bases from V and 2 from J; bases not matched to a gene: 3. The length of the CDR3 is 15 residues. The CDR3 is CASSIGTGGTYEQYF. The DNA of the CDR3 is TGTGCCAGTAGTATCGGGACAGGGGGGACCTACGAGCAGTACTTC.

This clone was observed once. The chain employs TRBV2 and TRBJ1-6; D perhaps matches TRBD1 (6 bases). V lost 4 bases and J lost 13, with 14 bases in between. Germline values: CDR1 SNHLY, CDR2 FYNNEI. The CDR3 has 13 amino acids. CDR3: CASSALNTGPLHF. The CDR3 DNA reads TGTGCCAGCAGTGCCTTAAACACAGGGCCCCTCCACTTT.